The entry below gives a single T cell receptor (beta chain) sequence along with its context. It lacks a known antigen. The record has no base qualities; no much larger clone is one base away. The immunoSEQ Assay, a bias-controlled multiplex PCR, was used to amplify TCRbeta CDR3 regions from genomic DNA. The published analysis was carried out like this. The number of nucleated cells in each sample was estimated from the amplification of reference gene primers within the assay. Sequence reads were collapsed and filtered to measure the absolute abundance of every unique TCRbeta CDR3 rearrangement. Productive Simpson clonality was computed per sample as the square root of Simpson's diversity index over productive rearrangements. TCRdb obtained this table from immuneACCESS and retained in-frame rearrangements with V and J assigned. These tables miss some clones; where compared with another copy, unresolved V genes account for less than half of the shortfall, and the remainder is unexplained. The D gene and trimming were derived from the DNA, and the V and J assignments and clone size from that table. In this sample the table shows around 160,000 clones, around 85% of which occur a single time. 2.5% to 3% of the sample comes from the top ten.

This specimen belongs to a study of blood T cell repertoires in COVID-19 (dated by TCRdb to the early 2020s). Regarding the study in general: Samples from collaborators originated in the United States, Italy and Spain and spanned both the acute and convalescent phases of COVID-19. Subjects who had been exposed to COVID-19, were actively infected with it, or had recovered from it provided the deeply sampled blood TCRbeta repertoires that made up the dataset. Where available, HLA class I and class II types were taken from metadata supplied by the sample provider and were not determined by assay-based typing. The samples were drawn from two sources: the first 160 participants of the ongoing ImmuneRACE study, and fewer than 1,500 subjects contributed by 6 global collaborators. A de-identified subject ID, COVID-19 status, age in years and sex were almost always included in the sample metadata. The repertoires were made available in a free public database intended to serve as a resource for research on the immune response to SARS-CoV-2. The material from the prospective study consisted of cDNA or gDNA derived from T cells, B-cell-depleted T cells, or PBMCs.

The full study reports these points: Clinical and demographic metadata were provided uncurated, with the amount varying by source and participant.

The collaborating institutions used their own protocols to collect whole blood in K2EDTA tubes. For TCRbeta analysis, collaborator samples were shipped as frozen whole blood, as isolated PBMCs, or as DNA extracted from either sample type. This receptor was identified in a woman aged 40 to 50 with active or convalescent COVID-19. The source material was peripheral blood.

The CDR3 reads CASSPTGDYGYTF. The DNA is as follows: TGTGCCAGCAGCCCGACAGGGGACTATGGCTACACCTTC. The rearrangement joined TRBV3-1 (or the pseudogene TRBV3-2) to TRBJ1-2; TRBD1 fits 8 bases in the junction. The CDR3 contains 13 residues, cysteine and phenylalanine counted. The read is trimmed to its CDR3 DNA, 39 bases read in frame from base 1. From V the trimming removes 4 bases and from J it removes 3 bases, while the gene matches leave 1 base of the junction unaccounted for. The germline V gene (reference sequence) provides CDR1 LGHDT and CDR2 YNNKEL.